These 21 T cell receptor beta chains were all obtained from the same sample, sequenced in a study of blood T cell repertoires in COVID-19. Using immunoSEQ multiplex PCR, the repertoire was profiled, and TCRdb retains in-frame clones only, with some absent. The sample shows tens of thousands of clones, around 81% of them seen only once. Material for sequencing was peripheral blood. All receptors derive from an elderly woman with COVID-19, enrolled during active disease.

V usage is TRBV14 and J usage is TRBJ2-1; 8 nucleotides line up with TRBD2. The CDR3 totals 16 residues. Per the germline V gene, CDR1 is SGHDN and CDR2 is FVKESK. The ends lost 6 bases at V and 4 bases at J; junction bases unmatched: 11. The DNA for the CDR3 is TGTGCCAGCAGTGCTCCTGGCGGGGGGATATACAATGAGCAGTTCTTC. It yields the protein CASSAPGGGIYNEQFF.

The genes are TRBV15 and TRBJ2-7; a possible D gene is TRBD1 (5 bases). The CDR3 length is 14 residues. The germline CDR1 and CDR2 sequences are LNHNV and YYDKDF (reference sequence). Trimming removed 0 bases from V and 6 bases from J, with 12 bases in between. Here the CDR3 DNA reads TGTGCCACCAGCAGAGATCAAGGGGTTCGCGAGCAGTACTTC. Protein: CATSRDQGVREQYF.

The V gene is TRBV30, the J gene TRBJ2-5; 12 bases are a match to TRBD2. Germline CDR1 and CDR2: GTSNPN and SVGIG (reference sequence). V shed 0 bases and J 6 bases; nucleotides not matched to a gene: 14. This CDR3 is 18 amino acids long. The CDR3 spells CAWSVRGLAGGPGKTQYF. The DNA of the CDR3 is TGTGCCTGGAGTGTACGGGGGCTAGCGGGAGGGCCTGGGAAGACCCAGTACTTC.

The chain is built from TRBV2 and TRBJ2-1, with D perhaps matching TRBD2 (5 bases). Germline loops: CDR1 SNHLY, CDR2 FYNNEI. V was shortened by 0 bases and J by 6 bases, with 15 bases between the two germline ends. This CDR3 region has 16 residues. The CDR3 DNA sequence: TGTGCCAGCAGTGAAGCCGGCCAGCGGTTGAGCAATGAGCAGTTCTTC. Its protein product is CASSEAGQRLSNEQFF.

The chain is built from TRBV3-1 (or the pseudogene TRBV3-2) and TRBJ1-1; 8 nucleotides match TRBD1. From germline, CDR1 is LGHDT and CDR2 YNNKEL (reference sequence). CDR3 size: 14 residues. V lost 3 bases and J lost 0; bases outside the gene matches: 0. CDR3 DNA sequence: TGTGCCAGCAGCCAGGACAGGGTGAACACTGAAGCTTTCTTT. Translated: CASSQDRVNTEAFF.

The CDR3 region has the DNA TGCGCCAGCAGCTACCAACTAGCCTCCACCTACGAGCAGTACTTC. It yields the protein CASSYQLASTYEQYF. The gene calls are TRBV4-1 and TRBJ2-7; D might be TRBD2 (6 bases). The CDR3 is made up of 15 amino acids. V shed 5 bases and J shed 2 bases, with 16 bases lying between them. The germline CDR1 and CDR2 sequences are MGHRA and YSYEKL.

CDR3: CASSARDTDTQYF. The DNA of the CDR3 is TGTGCCAGCAGCGCCCGGGACACAGATACGCAGTATTTT. The chain joins TRBV3-1 (or the pseudogene TRBV3-2) to TRBJ2-3, with D perhaps TRBD2 (5 bases). Germline CDR1 reads LGHDT; CDR2 reads YNNKEL (reference sequence). The V gene lost 5 bases and the J gene lost 2 bases, with 8 bases spanning the gap. The CDR3 totals 13 residues.

As DNA, the CDR3 is TGCAGCGTTCGGGGGACCCTCTATGGCTACACCTTC. Protein product: CSVRGTLYGYTF. The chain carries TRBV29-1 and TRBJ1-2; tentative D call: TRBD1 (5 bases). This CDR3 has 12 residues. The V end lost 5 bases, the J end lost 4 bases, and 11 bases lay between the germline ends. Germline V gives CDR1 SQVTM, CDR2 ANQGSEA.

Here the CDR3 DNA reads TGCGCCAGCAGCGCCCGGGACTCTGCAGGCTCCTATAATTCACCCCTCCACTTT. The encoded protein is CASSARDSAGSYNSPLHF. The chain carries TRBV4-1 and TRBJ1-6; weak D call: TRBD1 (5 bases). The V gene lost 5 bases and the J gene lost 0 bases, with 17 bases spanning the gap. The CDR3 loop spans 18 amino acids. Germline loops: CDR1 MGHRA, CDR2 YSYEKL.

The chain has TRBV3-1 (or the pseudogene TRBV3-2) and TRBJ2-5; 9 bases match TRBD1. V lost 1 base to trimming and J lost 5 bases; unmatched junction nucleotides: 5. This CDR3 is built from 15 residues. Germline V gene sequence: CDR1 LGHDT, CDR2 YNNKEL (reference sequence). CDR3 in amino acids: CASSQGGQGTETQYF. The CDR3, as DNA: TGTGCCAGCAGCCAAGGGGGACAGGGCACGGAGACCCAGTACTTC.

This rearrangement joins TRBV9 to TRBJ2-2; 9 nucleotides line up with TRBD2. The CDR3 runs 16 residues. The V and J ends lost 4 bases and 7 bases, in that order; junction bases with no gene match: 11. Germline V lookup: CDR1 SGDLS, CDR2 YYNGEE. CDR3 loop: CASSLGVAGDFGELFF. DNA for the CDR3: TGTGCCAGCAGCCTTGGGGTAGCGGGAGATTTCGGGGAGCTGTTTTTT.

The chain has TRBV2 and TRBJ1-1, with D uncertain. Germline V gene lookup returns CDR1 SNHLY and CDR2 FYNNEI. There are 13 residues in the CDR3. V gave up 6 bases and J gave up 1 base, with 9 bases separating them. CDR3 sequence: CASSEETNTEAFF. Written as DNA, the CDR3 is TGTGCCAGCAGCGAGGAAACGAACACTGAAGCTTTCTTT.

The chain is built from TRBV2 and TRBJ2-1, with 7 positions matching TRBD2. The V gene's germline CDR1 is SNHLY and CDR2 FYNNEI. This CDR3 comprises 16 residues. Trimming removed 6 bases from V and 2 bases from J; junction bases left unmatched: 10. CDR3 nucleotide sequence: TGTGCCAGCAGACCCTCCGGTACTAGCGCCTACAATGAGCAGTTCTTC. Translating gives CASRPSGTSAYNEQFF.

About this clone itself: The junction does not match germline at one end; this may be a read error. The chain joins TRBV30 to TRBJ1-1; D is unclear. CDR3 size: 11 residues. CDR1 and CDR2 from the germline V gene are GTSNPN and SVGIG (reference sequence). In nucleotides, the CDR3 is TGCGTACTAGGTCTGAACACTGAAGCTTTCTTT. Its protein is CVLGLNTEAFF.

The chain recombines TRBV3-1 (or the pseudogene TRBV3-2) with TRBJ2-5; 13 nucleotides align to TRBD2. This CDR3 has 15 amino acids. Germline CDR1 is LGHDT and CDR2 is YNNKEL (reference sequence). J lost 3 bases, V lost 4 bases, and 2 bases had no gene match. CDR3: CASSLGTSGKETQYF. The CDR3, as DNA: TGTGCCAGCAGCCTCGGGACTAGCGGGAAAGAGACCCAGTACTTC.

The chain uses TRBV5-1 and TRBJ2-2; 8 bases fit TRBD2. The CDR3 length is 17 residues. Unmatched junction bases numbered 13, after V lost 3 bases and J lost 6 bases. The germline V gene encodes CDR1 SGHRS and CDR2 YFSETQ. The CDR3 loop is CASSWPRLALGAGELFF. The DNA of the CDR3 is TGCGCCAGCAGCTGGCCCAGACTAGCGCTGGGGGCCGGGGAGCTGTTTTTT.

V gene TRBV18 combines with J gene TRBJ2-1; D is undetermined. Germline CDR1 and CDR2: KGHSH and LQKENI. Trimming pared 3 bases from V and 8 bases from J, leaving 5 bases between. The length of the CDR3 is 11 residues. The CDR3 here is CASSPRDEQFF. The CDR3 coding sequence is TGTGCCAGCTCACCTCGGGATGAGCAGTTCTTC.

In nucleotides, the CDR3 is TGTGCCAGCAGCACACCCGGGACAGCCTATGGCTACACCTTC. Its translation is CASSTPGTAYGYTF. The chain combines TRBV9 with TRBJ1-2; 7 bases agree with TRBD1. The junction had 7 bases not matched to a gene; V was cut back by 4 bases and J by 4 bases. Germline assignment: CDR1 SGDLS and CDR2 YYNGEE. This CDR3 spans 14 amino acids.

The chain couples TRBV6-5 to TRBJ2-2; the match to TRBD1 covers 8 bases. CDR1 MNHEY and CDR2 SVGAGI come from the germline V gene. The ends lost 6 bases at V and 4 bases at J; junction bases unmatched: 4. This CDR3 spans 14 amino acids. Here the CDR3 DNA reads TGTGCCAGCAGAACAGGGGGAAGCACCGGGGAGCTGTTTTTT. Protein product: CASRTGGSTGELFF.

The chain is built from TRBV5-8 and TRBJ1-4, with 8 bases identical to TRBD1. The ends lost 3 bases at V and 3 bases at J; junction bases unmatched: 4. The germline V gene encodes CDR1 SGHTS and CDR2 YDEGEE. The CDR3 totals 15 residues. The CDR3 here is CASSSRGQANEKLFF. The CDR3 DNA reads TGTGCCAGCAGCTCGAGGGGACAGGCTAATGAAAAACTGTTTTTT.

This chain links TRBV19 with TRBJ2-7; possibly TRBD2 for D (5 bases). Germline V gene sequence: CDR1 LNHDA, CDR2 SQIVND (reference sequence). Trimming took 3 bases from V and 7 from J, leaving 25 bases between them. The CDR3 contains 17 residues. In DNA form, the CDR3 reads TGTGCCAGTAGTATGGTGGGAGAGCCCTCAGGTAGAGGGGAGCAGTACTTC. It specifies CASSMVGEPSGRGEQYF.